This TCR beta chain was obtained from a study of Tregs in tolerant kidney transplant recipients. Regarding the study as a whole: Changing PCR primers prevented nucleotide comparison between some patients' samples. Biological reproducibility was not directly addressed in this study.

The assay was immunoSEQ multiplex PCR, and TCRdb's table has in-frame clones only and misses some. Its table lists 30,000 or so clones. V shed 0 bases and J 0 bases; nucleotides not matched to a gene: 7. This CDR3 comprises 18 residues. Germline-derived CDR1 and CDR2 are ENHRY and SYGVKD. Regarding this clone: What it recognizes is unknown. The read terminates 3 residues before the CDR3 end, so the remaining end is supplied by the germline J gene.

This sequence originates from a human donor who received a combined kidney and bone marrow transplant. The chain has TRBV10-3 and TRBJ1-4; 7 positions agree with TRBD1. This specimen consisted of CD8+ T cells from blood, obtained before the transplant. The CDR3 sequence: CAISESQKGAATNEKLFF. The DNA read from the CDR3 is TGTGCCATCAGTGAGTCACAGAAGGGGGCGGCAACTAATGAAAAA.